A single sample is the source of the 8 T cell receptor beta chains below, sequenced in a study of technical replicates of blood from a handful of donors. Clones were read by immunoSEQ multiplex PCR, and TCRdb kept only the in-frame ones, dropping some. This sample has more than 65,000 clones; nearly 97% occur once, and the top ten carry about 0.37%. The sample taken for sequencing was T cells isolated from PBMCs. These TCRs come from a human donor in good health.

The chain carries TRBV30 and TRBJ1-2; D ambiguous. V shed 8 bases and J shed 5 bases, with 9 bases lying between them. CDR1 is GTSNPN, CDR2 SVGIG, per germline (reference sequence). The CDR3 runs to 10 residues. Here the CDR3 reads CALGEYGYTF. The DNA of the CDR3 is TGTGCCCTTGGGGAGTATGGCTACACCTTC.

The chain carries TRBV6-6 and TRBJ1-5; perhaps TRBD1 as D (6 bases). The V end was cut by 6 bases, the J end by 3 bases, with 12 bases between. The CDR3 is 14 residues long. CDR1 and CDR2 (germline): MNHNY, SVGAGI (reference sequence). CDR3 protein: CASRPGQLNQPQHF. Written as DNA, the CDR3 is TGTGCCAGCAGACCCGGACAGCTCAATCAGCCCCAGCATTTT.

The V gene is TRBV4-1, the J gene TRBJ2-1, with TRBD2 identical over 14 bases. Germline CDR1 and CDR2: MGHRA and YSYEKL. The CDR3 is 16 amino acids. V shed 3 bases and J 7 bases; nucleotides not matched to a gene: 5. CDR3 nucleotide sequence: TGCGCCAGCAGCCATCCGGGACTAGCGGGAGAAAATGAGCAGTTCTTC. As protein: CASSHPGLAGENEQFF.

The V and J genes are TRBV10-3 and TRBJ2-1, with 9 bases identical to TRBD2. The V segment lost 10 bases and the J segment 5 bases; nucleotides outside the gene matches: 9. This CDR3 spans 14 amino acids. Germline CDR1 reads ENHRY; CDR2 reads SYGVKD. The CDR3 DNA reads TGTGCCACCTCCCCCGGGACTAGCAACAATGAGCAGTTCTTC. Amino acid sequence: CATSPGTSNNEQFF.

The chain links TRBV28 to TRBJ2-1; TRBD2 matches 12 bases. The CDR3 spans 16 residues. Losses at the gene ends were 4 bases for V and 9 bases for J; bases not matched to a gene: 10. From germline, CDR1 is MDHEN and CDR2 SYDVKM. Written as DNA, the CDR3 is TGTGCCAGCAGTTGGACTAGCGGGATCCCCGAGAGTGAGCAGTTCTTC. It translates to CASSWTSGIPESEQFF.

This chain uses TRBV7-3 with TRBJ2-6, with 8 bases aligning to TRBD1. J lost 0 bases, V lost 6 bases, and 7 bases had no gene match. From germline, CDR1 is SGHTA and CDR2 FQGTGA. The CDR3 has 17 amino acids. CDR3 loop: CASSTGTGNSGANVLTF. In nucleotides, the CDR3 is TGTGCCAGCAGTACCGGGACAGGAAACTCTGGGGCCAACGTCCTGACTTTC.

The chain employs TRBV5-1 and TRBJ2-5; D not resolved. The germline CDR1 and CDR2 sequences are SGHRS and YFSETQ. Trimming removed 0 bases at V and 2 bases at J, with 8 bases between. The CDR3 sequence is 14 residues long. CDR3 coding DNA: TGCGCCAGCAGCTTGGAACAGCCGCAAGAGACCCAGTACTTC. Translation gives CASSLEQPQETQYF.

This chain uses TRBV21-1 with TRBJ2-7; TRBD1 is the table's D call, not checked against the DNA. TRBV21-1 is flagged as a pseudogene. CDR3 length equals 15 residues. CDR3 sequence: CASSSRDRGIYEQYF. The CDR3 coding sequence is TGTGCCAGCAGCAGCCGGGACAGGGGAATCTACGAGCAGTACTTC.